This TCR beta chain is from a study of T-cell memory formation after mild COVID-19. At the level of the study: The study found TCR clusters largely donor specific. Whole-study results and caveats: CD4+ clones that contracted lay mainly in CM and EM; CD8+ ones lay in EMRA. Clones contracting day 15 to 85 were balanced CD4/CD8; later expanders leaned CD4+. Some clones that responded were present in memory (sampled pre-infection), which suggests cross-reactive memory joined.

About this clonotype itself: The antigen is not known.

One entry per CDR3 protein, called by TCRdb with MiXCR from the 5' RACE reads. The sample shows 300,000 to 350,000 distinct CDR3 sequences, roughly 21% of them seen only once. The J segment lost 4 bases and the V segment lost 5 bases, leaving 3 bases of the junction unmatched. The CDR3 totals 13 residues. Germline-derived CDR1 and CDR2 are SGHRS and YFSETQ. Sequenced input: PBMCs or a T cell subset sorted from them (not recorded which). The chain is built from TRBV5-1 and TRBJ2-3; 8 positions agree with TRBD1. This TCR derives from a man aged 18 to 30 who had mild COVID-19 (a few samples of this study predate the infection). Cell type and time point are not known. The CDR3 DNA reads TGCGCCAGCAGAGGACAGGGACCAGATACGCAGTATTTT. As protein: CASRGQGPDTQYF.